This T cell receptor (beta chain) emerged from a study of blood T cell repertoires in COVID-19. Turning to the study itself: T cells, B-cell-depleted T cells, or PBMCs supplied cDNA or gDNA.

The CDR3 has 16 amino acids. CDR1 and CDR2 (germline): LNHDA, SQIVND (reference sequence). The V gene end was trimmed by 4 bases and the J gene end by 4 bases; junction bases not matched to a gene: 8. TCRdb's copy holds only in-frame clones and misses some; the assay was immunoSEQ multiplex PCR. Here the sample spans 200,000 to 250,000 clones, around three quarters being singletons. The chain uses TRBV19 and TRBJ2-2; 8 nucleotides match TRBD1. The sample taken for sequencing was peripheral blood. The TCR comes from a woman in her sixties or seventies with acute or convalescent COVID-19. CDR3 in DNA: TGTGCCAGTAGTAGGACAGGGATCCTCGGCACCGGGGAGCTGTTTTTT. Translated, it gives CASSRTGILGTGELFF.